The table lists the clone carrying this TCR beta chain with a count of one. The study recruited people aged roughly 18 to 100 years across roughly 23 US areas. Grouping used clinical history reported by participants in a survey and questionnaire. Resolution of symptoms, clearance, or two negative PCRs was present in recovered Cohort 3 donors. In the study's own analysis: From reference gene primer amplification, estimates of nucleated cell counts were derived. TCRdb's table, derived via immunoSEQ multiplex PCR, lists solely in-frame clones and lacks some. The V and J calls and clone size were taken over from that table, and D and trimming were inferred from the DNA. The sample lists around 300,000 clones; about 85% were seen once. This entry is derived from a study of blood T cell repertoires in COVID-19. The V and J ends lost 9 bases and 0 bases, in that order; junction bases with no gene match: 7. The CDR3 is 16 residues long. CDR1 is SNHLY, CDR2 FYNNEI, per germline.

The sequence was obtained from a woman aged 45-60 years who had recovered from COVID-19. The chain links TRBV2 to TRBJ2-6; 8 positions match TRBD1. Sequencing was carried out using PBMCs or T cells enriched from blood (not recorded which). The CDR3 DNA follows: TGTGCCAGTACGACAGGGGCCCTCTCTGGGGCCAACGTCCTGACTTTC. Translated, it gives CASTTGALSGANVLTF.